The 3 T cell receptor beta chains in this list originate from one sample, sequenced in a study of CD8+ T cells in alopecia areata. The treatment denotes: oral pan-JAK inhibitor, 5-10 mg twice daily. Extracted RNA was reverse transcribed into cDNA, the sequencing template. Assay used: immunoSEQ multiplex PCR; TCRdb lists only in-frame clones, some missing. The table shows about 120,000 clones, with roughly 60% occurring only once. The source material was CD8+ T cells sorted from blood, sampled at week 4, from a patient treated with tofacitinib. The receptor source for this set is a human donor with alopecia areata.

This chain uses TRBV4-1 with TRBJ2-7; D ambiguous. The CDR3 is made up of 15 amino acids. Germline V gene sequence: CDR1 MGHRA, CDR2 YSYEKL. Trimming took off 0 bases at V and 0 bases at J, with 9 bases between the two ends. CDR3 in amino acids: CASSQDPAVSYEQYF. DNA for the CDR3: TGCGCCAGCAGCCAAGACCCCGCAGTCTCCTACGAGCAGTACTTC.

This clone was counted a few times. The chain employs TRBV6-6 and TRBJ1-6; a possible D gene is TRBD1 (6 bases). Germline values: CDR1 MNHNY, CDR2 SVGAGI (reference sequence). The CDR3 totals 13 residues. Trimming pared 2 bases from V and 11 bases from J, leaving 10 bases between. CDR3 bases: TGTGCCAGCAGTTACACTGGACAGCCACCCCTCCACTTT. Protein product: CASSYTGQPPLHF.

Of note for this clone: Within the sample, other DNA sequences also encode this same CDR3. This sequence joins TRBV9 and TRBJ2-3; D may correspond to TRBD1 or TRBD2 (6 bases each). The V end lost 0 bases, the J end lost 4 bases, and 9 bases lay between the germline ends. The CDR3 is 14 amino acids. Germline CDR1 SGDLS, CDR2 YYNGEE. The CDR3 coding sequence is TGTGCCAGCAGCGTAGAAGGGGGGTCAGATACGCAGTATTTT. Its protein product is CASSVEGGSDTQYF.